Each of the 32 T cell receptor beta chains below was sequenced from the same sample in a study of PD-1 blockade in classical Hodgkin lymphoma. Each patient relapsed following autologous stem cell transplantation, and prior brentuximab vedotin exposure differed. By magnetic negative selection, CD4+ T cells were purified from thawed PBMCs. Profiled with immunoSEQ multiplex PCR; TCRdb holds only in-frame clones, not every one. The data hold about 35,000 clones, with approximately 90% observed a single time. This sample comprised CD4+ T cells from blood, obtained at baseline. The receptors stem from a human donor with classical Hodgkin lymphoma.

The J gene is TRBJ2-3, the V gene TRBV11-2; TRBD2 matches 9 bases. This CDR3 is 18 amino acids long. CDR1 and CDR2 (germline): SGHAT, FQNNGV. The V gene end was trimmed by 2 bases and the J gene end by 2 bases; junction bases not matched to a gene: 11. The CDR3 sequence is CASSLLRAGGRATDTQYF. CDR3 in DNA: TGTGCCAGCAGCTTATTACGGGCTGGCGGGAGGGCCACAGATACGCAGTATTTT.

The rearrangement uses TRBV19 and TRBJ2-1; D might be TRBD1 or TRBD2, each matching 5 bases. Germline values: CDR1 LNHDA, CDR2 SQIVND (reference sequence). The CDR3 loop spans 18 amino acids. V lost 4 bases and J 7 bases, leaving 26 bases between the germline ends. The CDR3 DNA reads TGTGCCAGTAGTAGCCGCTCACTAGGGGATGTACGTCAGAATGAGCAGTTCTTC. The encoded protein is CASSSRSLGDVRQNEQFF.

The rearrangement links TRBV19 to TRBJ2-7, with 7 positions matching TRBD2. Trimming removed 5 bases from V and 2 bases from J; junction bases left unmatched: 15. This CDR3 comprises 17 residues. Germline CDR1 is LNHDA and CDR2 is SQIVND (reference sequence). The CDR3 nucleotides are TGTGCCAGTAGTGGCACGGCGGGCGGGAGAAACCCCTACGAGCAGTACTTC. Amino acids: CASSGTAGGRNPYEQYF.

V is TRBV7-2 and J is TRBJ2-1; weak D call: TRBD2 (5 bases). Germline CDR1 is SGHTA and CDR2 is FQGNSA. The CDR3 runs to 12 residues. V gave up 8 bases and J gave up 3 bases, with 8 bases separating them. The CDR3 nucleotides are TGTGCCAGCGCGGGCGACTACAATGAGCAGTTCTTC. This gives the protein CASAGDYNEQFF.

The chain recombines TRBV5-1 with TRBJ2-1; D gene unclear. The CDR3 spans 14 residues. CDR1 and CDR2 from the germline V gene are SGHRS and YFSETQ. Trimming pared 0 bases from V and 7 bases from J, leaving 11 bases between. CDR3 sequence reads: CASSLDVTTNEQFF. Written as DNA, the CDR3 is TGCGCCAGCAGCTTGGACGTCACGACTAATGAGCAGTTCTTC. Looking up the rest from reference TRBV5-1 and TRBJ2-1 gives the full variable domain: KAGVTQTPRYLIKTRGQQVTLSCSPISGHRSVSWYQQTPGQGLQFLFEYFSETQRNKGNFPGRFSGRQFSNSRSEMNVSTLELGDSALYLCASSLDVTTNEQFFGPGTRLTVL.

The chain employs TRBV19 and TRBJ2-1; D is possibly TRBD1 (6 bases). Germline assignment: CDR1 LNHDA and CDR2 SQIVND (reference sequence). The CDR3 has 15 residues. V dropped 4 bases and J dropped 2 bases, with 12 bases sitting between them. CDR3 in amino acids: CASSTTTGTYNEQFF. The DNA for the CDR3 is TGTGCCAGTAGTACCACAACAGGGACCTACAATGAGCAGTTCTTC.

V usage is TRBV30 and J usage is TRBJ1-5; D unresolved. Trimming cost V 0 bases and J 5 bases, with 11 bases left between them. CDR3 length: 14 residues. The germline V gene encodes CDR1 GTSNPN and CDR2 SVGIG (reference sequence). CDR3 loop: CAWSVQGKDQPQHF. DNA of the CDR3: TGTGCCTGGAGTGTGCAAGGGAAAGATCAGCCCCAGCATTTT.

The chain is built from TRBV7-7 and TRBJ2-1, with TRBD2 matching over 11 bases. This CDR3 spans 15 amino acids. CDR1 is SSHAT, CDR2 FNYEAQ, per germline (reference sequence). Trimming removed 5 bases from V and 7 bases from J; junction bases left unmatched: 7. In DNA form, the CDR3 reads TGTGCCAGCAGCCAAGTCCCTAGCGGGAGGAATGAGCAGTTCTTC. This sequence encodes CASSQVPSGRNEQFF.

V is TRBV6-1 and J is TRBJ2-5, with 8 bases lining up with TRBD2. V trimming: 2 bases; J trimming: 5 bases; junction bases outside the gene matches: 10. This CDR3 region has 16 residues. Germline-derived CDR1 and CDR2 are MNHNS and SASEGT. CDR3 amino acids: CASSELAGGVWETQYF. CDR3 nucleotide sequence: TGTGCCAGCAGTGAATTGGCCGGGGGGGTGTGGGAGACCCAGTACTTC.

The rearrangement joins TRBV14 to TRBJ2-3; 14 bases match TRBD2. CDR3 length equals 17 residues. Trimming at V came to 6 bases and at J to 4 bases, leaving 9 bases not matched to a gene. Germline CDR1 is SGHDN and CDR2 is FVKESK. DNA of the CDR3: TGTGCCAGCAGGAACAGGACTAGCGGGAGGTTCGCAGATACGCAGTATTTT. It codes for CASRNRTSGRFADTQYF.

J is TRBJ2-1 and V is TRBV5-1; possibly TRBD1 or TRBD2 for D (5 bases each). The CDR3 spans 17 residues. The V end lost 5 bases, the J end lost 2 bases, and 20 bases lay between the germline ends. The germline V gene has CDR1 SGHRS and CDR2 YFSETQ. The DNA of the CDR3 is TGCGCCAGCAGTACTCCCGGGGCGCAAATACCCTACAATGAGCAGTTCTTC. This gives the protein CASSTPGAQIPYNEQFF.

The genes are TRBV7-9 and TRBJ2-3; D is ambiguous. The V gene lost 5 bases and the J gene lost 4 bases, with 13 bases spanning the gap. Looked up from germline, CDR1 is SEHNR and CDR2 is FQNEAQ (reference sequence). This CDR3 contains 14 residues. CDR3 nucleotides: TGTGCCAGCAGCCCTAGACATTGGGCAGATACGCAGTATTTT. Translating it yields CASSPRHWADTQYF. Combining the CDR3 with reference TRBV7-9 and TRBJ2-3 gives the whole variable domain DTGVSQNPRHKITKRGQNVTFRCDPISEHNRLYWYRQTLGQGPEFLTYFQNEAQLEKSRLLSDRFSAERPKGSFSTLEIQRTEQGDSAMYLCASSPRHWADTQYFGPGTRLTVL.

The chain has TRBV7-6 and TRBJ2-1; 7 bases agree with TRBD2. This CDR3 contains 11 residues. V gave up 2 bases and J gave up 13 bases; unmatched junction bases: 2. Germline lookup yields CDR1 SGHVS and CDR2 FNYEAQ. The CDR3 spells CASSLPGGQFF. The CDR3 DNA sequence: TGTGCCAGCAGCTTACCGGGAGGTCAGTTCTTC.

CDR3 DNA sequence: TGTGCCATCAGTGGGGACAGGGGCTCCTCTGGGGCCAACGTCCTGACTTTC. It encodes CAISGDRGSSGANVLTF. The chain combines TRBV10-3 with TRBJ2-6, with 10 bases identical to TRBD1. Germline V gives CDR1 ENHRY, CDR2 SYGVKD. This CDR3 is 17 amino acids long. V was clipped by 4 bases and J by 0 bases; unmatched bases: 3.

The V gene is TRBV11-3, the J gene TRBJ2-2; TRBD1 agrees at 8 bases. V trimming: 5 bases; J trimming: 1 base; junction bases outside the gene matches: 0. CDR3 length equals 14 residues. The germline gives CDR1 SGHNT, CDR2 YENEEA. CDR3 coding DNA: TGTGCCAGCAGCGGGACAGGGAACACCGGGGAGCTGTTTTTT. This codes for CASSGTGNTGELFF. Full variable domain (rest looked up from reference TRBV11-3 and TRBJ2-2): EAGVVQSPRYKIIEKKQPVAFWCNPISGHNTLYWYLQNLGQGPELLIRYENEEAVDDSQLPKDRFSAERLKGVDSTLKIQPAELGDSAVYLCASSGTGNTGELFFGEGSRLTVL.

This chain connects TRBV6-4 to TRBJ1-5; TRBD1 matches 7 bases. V lost 6 bases and J lost 1; bases outside the gene matches: 6. Germline-derived CDR1 and CDR2 are MRHNA and SNTAGT. There are 15 residues in the CDR3. CDR3 in amino acids: CASRPQGGSNQPQHF. Here the CDR3 DNA reads TGTGCCAGCAGGCCCCAGGGGGGAAGCAATCAGCCCCAGCATTTT.

CDR3: CASSQPWGQGVRTGELFF. CDR3 coding DNA: TGCGCCAGCAGCCAACCTTGGGGACAGGGGGTACGGACCGGGGAGCTGTTTTTT. V is TRBV4-1 and J is TRBJ2-2; 11 bases match TRBD1. CDR3 size: 18 residues. Per germline, CDR1 MGHRA and CDR2 YSYEKL. The V gene end was trimmed by 2 bases and the J gene end by 5 bases; junction bases not matched to a gene: 10.

V and J are TRBV29-1 and TRBJ1-2; D may be TRBD1 (6 bases). CDR1 is SQVTM, CDR2 ANQGSEA, per germline. This CDR3 is 12 amino acids long. The V and J ends lost 5 bases and 5 bases respectively, with 12 bases between them. DNA for the CDR3: TGCAGCGTTCCAGGGGACTGGTATGGCTACACCTTC. Amino acid sequence: CSVPGDWYGYTF.

The rearrangement links TRBV2 to TRBJ2-1, with D possibly TRBD1 on 6 matching bases. Germline V gene sequence: CDR1 SNHLY, CDR2 FYNNEI. Trimming cost V 4 bases and J 4 bases, with 11 bases left between them. The CDR3 runs to 14 residues. DNA for the CDR3: TGTGCCAGCAGTGTGAACAGGGAGTACAATGAGCAGTTCTTC. Translating it yields CASSVNREYNEQFF. The variable domain in full, with the rest retrieved from reference TRBV2 and TRBJ2-1, is EPEVTQTPSHQVTQMGQEVILRCVPISNHLYFYWYRQILGQKVEFLVSFYNNEISEKSEIFDDQFSVERPDGSNFTLKIRSTKLEDSAMYFCASSVNREYNEQFFGPGTRLTVL.

The chain combines TRBV5-4 with TRBJ2-5; weak D call: TRBD2 (5 bases). This CDR3 is 15 amino acids long. The germline V gene encodes CDR1 SGHNT and CDR2 YYREEE (reference sequence). V was shortened by 4 bases and J by 3 bases, with 16 bases between the two germline ends. Written as DNA, the CDR3 is TGTGCCAGCAGCCCCGGACTGCCGAGGAAAGAGACCCAGTACTTC. The encoded protein is CASSPGLPRKETQYF.

This sequence joins TRBV15 and TRBJ2-7, with TRBD2 identical over 15 bases. Germline CDR1 and CDR2: LNHNV and YYDKDF (reference sequence). This CDR3 comprises 17 residues. Trimming cost V 5 bases and J 4 bases; bases outside gene matches: 9. The CDR3 loop is CATSSSGLAGGRYEQYF. The CDR3 DNA reads TGTGCCACCAGCTCATCGGGACTAGCGGGGGGACGTTACGAGCAGTACTTC.

This chain connects TRBV7-9 to TRBJ2-5, with TRBD2 matching 10 bases. Germline V gene sequence: CDR1 SEHNR, CDR2 FQNEAQ (reference sequence). CDR3 length: 15 amino acids. J gave up 5 bases and V 2 bases, and 5 bases lay outside the gene matches. The CDR3 DNA is TGTGCCAGCAGCTTATACCTAGCGGGAGAGGAGACCCAGTACTTC. It translates to CASSLYLAGEETQYF.

The chain has TRBV6-6 and TRBJ1-5; the match to TRBD1 covers 9 bases. The CDR3 totals 15 residues. Germline lookup yields CDR1 MNHNY and CDR2 SVGAGI (reference sequence). V was clipped by 0 bases and J by 4 bases; unmatched bases: 1. CDR3 coding DNA: TGTGCCAGCAGTTACTCGGACAGGGGAAATCAGCCCCAGCATTTT. Protein sequence: CASSYSDRGNQPQHF.

This clone appeared a single time. This sequence joins TRBV7-9 and TRBJ1-2; a possible D gene is TRBD1 (5 bases). Germline V gene data show CDR1 as SEHNR and CDR2 as FQNEAQ (reference sequence). The CDR3 is 14 amino acids. The V end lost 1 base, the J end lost 8 bases, and 14 bases lay between the germline ends. The CDR3: CASSLGQGDGGYTF. In nucleotides, the CDR3 is TGTGCCAGCAGCTTAGGCCAGGGAGATGGAGGCTACACCTTC.

This rearrangement joins TRBV30 to TRBJ1-6; 10 nucleotides match TRBD1. This CDR3 contains 17 residues. Germline V gives CDR1 GTSNPN, CDR2 SVGIG (reference sequence). V shed 2 bases, J shed 9 bases, and the junction held 13 bases outside the gene matches. DNA for the CDR3: TGTGCCTGGAGTCGGATCGGACAGGGGGTATCTTTTTCACCCCTCCACTTT. Protein sequence: CAWSRIGQGVSFSPLHF.

This sequence joins TRBV28 and TRBJ1-1; the match to TRBD1 covers 11 bases. From germline, CDR1 is MDHEN and CDR2 SYDVKM. CDR3 length: 16 residues. V lost 3 bases and J lost 1; bases outside the gene matches: 4. CDR3 in amino acids: CASSLGQGETNTEAFF. CDR3 DNA: TGTGCCAGCAGTTTGGGACAGGGGGAGACGAACACTGAAGCTTTCTTT.

The chain recombines TRBV11-2 with TRBJ1-2, with 9 bases that match TRBD1. Germline loops: CDR1 SGHAT, CDR2 FQNNGV. V lost 4 bases to trimming and J lost 5 bases; unmatched junction nucleotides: 5. The CDR3 length is 14 residues. The CDR3, as DNA: TGTGCCAGCAGCTCGACAGGGGGGACTTATGGCTACACCTTC. It yields the protein CASSSTGGTYGYTF.

CDR3 in amino acids: CASSSPDPATFPTEAFF. The CDR3 bases are TGTGCCAGCAGTTCCCCTGACCCAGCCACTTTCCCAACTGAAGCTTTCTTT. The chain combines TRBV28 with TRBJ1-1; no reliable D call. Trimming removed 4 bases at V and 5 bases at J, with 23 bases between. Germline CDR1 MDHEN, CDR2 SYDVKM. This CDR3 spans 17 amino acids.

V usage is TRBV6-1 and J usage is TRBJ2-7, with no clear D. V lost 4 bases and J lost 1, with 14 bases in between. This CDR3 is 15 amino acids long. CDR1 and CDR2 (germline): MNHNS, SASEGT. CDR3: CASSALTILSYEQYF. The CDR3 bases are TGTGCCAGCAGTGCTCTTACCATTCTATCCTACGAGCAGTACTTC.

The genes are TRBV12-5 and TRBJ1-1; D not resolved. V was clipped by 1 base and J by 6 bases, with 6 bases between them. CDR1 is LGHNT and CDR2 is FRNRAP in the germline V gene. The CDR3 has 12 amino acids. Here the CDR3 DNA reads TGTGCTAGTGGTTTGGGAGGACCTGAAGCTTTCTTT. This encodes CASGLGGPEAFF.

The chain carries TRBV18 and TRBJ1-3; 9 positions match TRBD1. The CDR3 consists of 17 residues. From germline, CDR1 is KGHSH and CDR2 LQKENI. V lost 6 bases, J lost 1 base, and 10 bases stayed unmatched. This CDR3 reads CASSHTRDRASGNTIYF. The CDR3 nucleotides read TGTGCCAGCTCCCACACCCGGGACAGGGCGTCTGGAAACACCATATATTTT.

This clone came up once. V and J are TRBV9 and TRBJ2-5; 11 bases match TRBD2. The junction had 11 bases not matched to a gene; V was cut back by 3 bases and J by 4 bases. CDR1 SGDLS and CDR2 YYNGEE come from the germline V gene. The CDR3 runs 17 residues. The CDR3 sequence: CASSGDRTSGYRETQYF. In DNA form, the CDR3 reads TGTGCCAGCAGCGGTGACAGGACTAGCGGGTATAGAGAGACCCAGTACTTC.